This T cell receptor (beta chain) was observed in a study of early T cells in non-severe SARS-CoV-2 infection. Across the study: Investigators sequenced bulk RNA drawn from unsorted whole blood, and chains remained unpaired.

Overall study findings and caveats: Matching results from VDJdb favored anti-spike CD8 responses, leaving private and CD4 specificities undetected.

CDR1 is DFQATT, CDR2 SNEGSKA, per germline (reference sequence). This CDR3 spans 14 amino acids. Trimming removed 5 bases from V and 0 bases from J, with 11 bases in between. Each single cDNA molecule received a unique molecular identifier. MiXCR, run by TCRdb on the 5' RACE reads, gives a single entry per CDR3 protein. The data show around 99,000 distinct CDR3 sequences, roughly 17% seen once. Comments on this clonotype: Its antigen is undetermined.

The clonotype originates from an adult who was a healthcare worker with PCR-confirmed SARS-CoV-2 infection or an uninfected control (not recorded which). Material: whole blood, obtained at baseline. The chain joins TRBV20-1 to TRBJ2-1; D tentatively reads TRBD1 or TRBD2 (5 bases each). The CDR3 bases are TGCAGTGCTGGCCGGGGCAGCTCCTACAATGAGCAGTTCTTC. It is translated as CSAGRGSSYNEQFF.